These T cell receptor beta chains were read from a single sample in a study of blood T cells in healthy people across ages. TCRdb reprocessed the 5' RACE reads with MiXCR, giving one entry per CDR3 protein. The sample lists 780,000 or so distinct CDR3 sequences; more than 55% were seen once. The sequencing input was blood. The receptors here all came from a man between 40 and 49 years old in good health. Both conserved end residues are part of each CDR3. D genes are given only for firm matches. Expanded clones are given a class, and other clones once, few, many or no size at all.

>TRBV15|.|.|TRBJ2-3
TGTGCCACCAGCAGAGATGCGAATACGCAGTATTTT
CATSRDANTQYF
>TRBV28|few|.|TRBJ1-6
TGTGCCAGCGGGGGTGTGGGGGCCGGTTCACCCCTCCACTTT
CASGGVGAGSPLHF
>TRBV6-1|.|.|TRBJ2-7
TGTGCCAGCAAGAAGGACCGGGGCCAGTCCTACGAGCAGTACTTC
CASKKDRGQSYEQYF
>TRBV4-2|.|TRBD1|TRBJ2-1
TGTGCCAGCAGCCAGGGACAGCAGAACAATGAGCAGTTCTTC
CASSQGQQNNEQFF
>TRBV20-1|.|TRBD1|TRBJ2-7
TGCAGTGCTAGGGGGGTCGAACAGGGGGCGGACTACGAGCAGTACTTC
CSARGVEQGADYEQYF
>TRBV9|.|.|TRBJ2-5
TGTGCCAGCAGCGGATATCGGGAGACCCAGTACTTC
CASSGYRETQYF
>TRBV12-3/TRBV12-4|.|.|TRBJ2-7
TGTACCAGCAGTTTCGCGGAAAACTACGAGCAGTACTTC
CTSSFAENYEQYF
>TRBV29-1|.|.|TRBJ1-4
TGCAGCGCCCCCGGGACCCTAGGAACTAATGAAAAACTGTTTTTT
CSAPGTLGTNEKLFF
>TRBV20-1|.|.|TRBJ2-2
TGCAGTGCTCAAAGAGGACTCCCCGGGGAGCTGTTTTTT
CSAQRGLPGELFF
>TRBV24-1|.|.|TRBJ2-1
TGTGCCACCAGTGATTTGACCGGGACCCCCTTCAATGAGCAGTTCTTC
CATSDLTGTPFNEQFF
>TRBV5-4|few|.|TRBJ1-2
TGTGCCAGCAGCACCGCAGGGGTCGATGGTGGCTACACCTTC
CASSTAGVDGGYTF
>TRBV6-6|.|.|TRBJ1-6
TGTGCCAGCGATATCAGGGCCTCCTATAATTCACCCCTCCACTTT
CASDIRASYNSPLHF
>TRBV11-2|.|TRBD2|TRBJ2-5
TGTGCCAGCAGCTTGATCCTAGCGGGGGGGGAGACCCAGTACTTC
CASSLILAGGETQYF
>TRBV6-6|.|TRBD1|TRBJ2-3
TGTGCCAGCAGCCGGACAGGGTTCGGCACAGATACGCAGTATTTT
CASSRTGFGTDTQYF
>TRBV7-2|.|TRBD2|TRBJ2-1
TGTGCCAGCAGCTTCCCACGAACTGGGGGGACTAGCGGGAGGAATGAGCAGTTCTTC
CASSFPRTGGTSGRNEQFF
>TRBV7-2|few|.|TRBJ2-3
TGTGCCAGCAGCTACACCGGGACGGCGGTAATGGAGCAGTATTTT
CASSYTGTAVMEQYF
>TRBV7-9|few|.|TRBJ2-6
TGTGCCAGCAGCGGCCTGATGGGCAGACACTCTGGGGCCAACGTCCTGACTTTC
CASSGLMGRHSGANVLTF
>TRBV5-1|once|.|TRBJ2-1
TGCGCCAGCAGCTTGGAAGAGTGGTCCAATGAGCAGTTCTTC
CASSLEEWSNEQFF
>TRBV14|.|.|TRBJ2-5
TGTGCCAGCAGCCAAGGCTTAGGGATAGGAGAGACCCAGTACTTC
CASSQGLGIGETQYF
>TRBV20-1|many|.|TRBJ1-5
TGCAGTGCTAGACCCCCCGGACAGAGCAATCAGCCCCAGCATTTT
CSARPPGQSNQPQHF
>TRBV7-2|.|.|TRBJ1-5
TGTGCCAGCAGCTTAGGGCAGGCGAGCAATCAGCCCCAGCATTTT
CASSLGQASNQPQHF
>TRBV20-1|.|TRBD2|TRBJ2-7
TGCAGTGCTACAGGGGCCCAAGCGGGAGTTTACGAGCAGTACTTC
CSATGAQAGVYEQYF
>TRBV7-9|.|.|TRBJ2-7
TGTGCCAGCAGCTTAACCAGGGGATTCTACGAGCAGTACTTC
CASSLTRGFYEQYF
>TRBV2|.|TRBD1|TRBJ2-5
TGTGCCAGCAGGGCTGGGACAGGTGGGGGAGAGACCCAGTACTTC
CASRAGTGGGETQYF
>TRBV18|.|.|TRBJ1-6
TGTGCCAGCTCACCGCTAGGACGTACCTATAATTCACCCCTCCACTTT
CASSPLGRTYNSPLHF
>TRBV20-1|.|TRBD2|TRBJ2-1
TGCAGTGCTAGAGATCTGAGCGGGAGTCACTCCTACAATGAGCAGTTCTTC
CSARDLSGSHSYNEQFF
>TRBV6-6|.|.|TRBJ1-5
TGTGCCAGCAGTTTCATACAGGGTTTGGGCAATCAGCCCCAGCATTTT
CASSFIQGLGNQPQHF
>TRBV28|once|TRBD2|TRBJ2-1
TGTGCCAGCAGCCTCGGACTAGTTCTAGACAATGAGCGGTTCTTC
CASSLGLVLDNERFF
>TRBV12-3/TRBV12-4|few|TRBD1|TRBJ2-3
TGTGCCAGCAGTTCAACCGGGACAGACACAGATACGCAGTATTTT
CASSSTGTDTDTQYF
>TRBV20-1|.|TRBD2|TRBJ2-1
TGCAGTGCTCTCCGACTAGCGGAGCAGTTCTTC
CSALRLAEQFF
>TRBV7-2|.|.|TRBJ1-6
TGTGCCAGCAGCTTACGTAGGGACAAAGCAAATTCACCCCTCCACTTT
CASSLRRDKANSPLHF
>TRBV18|.|.|TRBJ1-6
TGTGCCAGCTCACCACTGGGAGGGAATTCACCCCTCCACTTT
CASSPLGGNSPLHF
>TRBV6-1|.|.|TRBJ1-5
TGTGTCACCTTAAGGACAGCACGCAATCAGCCCCAGCATTTT
CVTLRTARNQPQHF
>TRBV27|many|.|TRBJ2-7
TGTGCCAGCAGTTTAGCGAAGGGGTCCTACGAGCAGTACTTC
CASSLAKGSYEQYF
>TRBV28|.|TRBD2|TRBJ2-7
TGTGCCAGCAGTTTCCCCGGACTAGCGGGAGGCAGGGTTGAGCAGTACTTC
CASSFPGLAGGRVEQYF
>TRBV7-2|few|TRBD2|TRBJ2-3
TGTGCCAGCAGCTTAGAGGCACGGGAGGCAGATACGCAGTATTTT
CASSLEAREADTQYF
>TRBV20-1|.|.|TRBJ2-7
TGCAGTGCTAGAGATCGAGACAGATCCTACGAGCAGTACTTC
CSARDRDRSYEQYF
>TRBV4-3|many|.|TRBJ2-3
TGCGCCAGCAGCCAGAATAGCGAGGGAGATACGCAGTATTTT
CASSQNSEGDTQYF
>TRBV3-1|.|.|TRBJ2-1
TGTGCCAGCAGCCTGAGTCGGCTCGGACTTCCCAATGAGCAGTTCTTC
CASSLSRLGLPNEQFF
>TRBV20-1|many|TRBD1|TRBJ2-7
TGCAGTGCTTACCTCACAGGGGGCTACGAGCAGTACTTC
CSAYLTGGYEQYF
>TRBV4-1|.|.|TRBJ2-5
TGCGCCAGCAGCCAAATCTCAGGAGAGGAGACCCAGTACTTC
CASSQISGEETQYF
>TRBV5-1|.|.|TRBJ1-4
TGCGCCAGCAGCCCCGGGGGTAGACCGTTTGAACTGTTTTTT
CASSPGGRPFELFF
>TRBV7-2|.|TRBD2|TRBJ2-4
TGTGCCAGCAGCTGGGGACTAGCGGCGGAGGAGCAGTACTTC
CASSWGLAAEEQYF
>TRBV6-1|.|.|TRBJ2-3
TGTGCCAGCAGGATAGACAGGATTGACACAGATACGCAGTATTTT
CASRIDRIDTDTQYF